These 23 T cell receptor beta chains came from one sample sequenced in a study of cytomegalovirus exposure and HLA in healthy donors. Both 60 Vbeta primers and 13 Jbeta primers went into the PCR. Clones were sequenced by immunoSEQ multiplex PCR, and TCRdb holds only the in-frame ones, with some missing. The sample holds about 120,000 clones, 65% to 90% seen once. The specimen was PBMCs. These receptors all come from a woman in her 30s in good health and CMV-seronegative.

This clone is classed as medium-sized. The rearrangement uses TRBV9 and TRBJ2-2; maybe TRBD2 (5 bases). The CDR3 loop spans 17 amino acids. Germline V gene data show CDR1 as SGDLS and CDR2 as YYNGEE. V lost 0 bases and J lost 0, with 12 bases in between. The CDR3 loop reads CASSVGGDYSNTGELFF. Written as DNA, the CDR3 is TGTGCCAGCAGCGTAGGGGGTGACTATTCGAACACCGGGGAGCTGTTTTTT. The variable domain in full, completed from reference TRBV9 and TRBJ2-2, reads DSGVTQTPKHLITATGQRVTLRCSPRSGDLSVYWYQQSLDQGLQFLIQYYNGEERAKGNILERFSAQQFPDLHSELNLSSLELGDSALYFCASSVGGDYSNTGELFFGEGSRLTVL.

The sample holds one count of this clone. CDR3 amino acids: CAWVADQETQYF. The CDR3 DNA sequence: TGTGCCTGGGTAGCGGACCAAGAGACCCAGTACTTC. The rearrangement uses TRBV30 and TRBJ2-5, with D possibly TRBD2 on 6 matching bases. The V gene lost 5 bases and the J gene lost 0 bases, with 7 bases spanning the gap. CDR1 GTSNPN and CDR2 SVGIG come from the germline V gene (reference sequence). The length of the CDR3 is 12 residues.

The rearrangement joins TRBV9 to TRBJ2-1, with 12 bases aligning to TRBD2. Germline V gene sequence: CDR1 SGDLS, CDR2 YYNGEE. The V segment lost 2 bases and the J segment 8 bases; nucleotides outside the gene matches: 11. The CDR3 has 17 amino acids. For the CDR3, the DNA is TGTGCCAGCAGCGTCCTAGCGGGAGGGCCCCGAGTGTATGAGCAGTTCTTC. Protein sequence: CASSVLAGGPRVYEQFF.

The rearrangement joins TRBV25-1 to TRBJ2-5; D is unresolved. This CDR3 spans 16 amino acids. Trimming left V 6 bases short and J 4 bases short, with 21 bases between. CDR1 and CDR2 (germline): MGHDK, SYGVNS. The chain's CDR3 is CASSPEGDGRSETQYF. The CDR3 DNA reads as TGTGCCAGCAGCCCCGAAGGAGACGGCCGGTCAGAGACCCAGTACTTC. Filled out from reference TRBV25-1 and TRBJ2-5, the complete variable domain reads EADIYQTPRYLVIGTGKKITLECSQTMGHDKMYWYQQDPGMELHLIHYSYGVNSTEKGDLSSESTVSRIRTEHFPLTLESARPSHTSQYLCASSPEGDGRSETQYFGPGTRLLVL.

This clone was found once. Here the CDR3 reads CASSFRGSDDTDTQYF. The CDR3 coding sequence is TGCGCCAGCAGCTTCCGGGGTTCGGACGACACAGATACGCAGTATTTT. The rearrangement links TRBV5-1 to TRBJ2-3; perhaps TRBD2 as D (5 bases). The CDR3 runs 16 residues. The germline V and J ends were trimmed by 2 bases and 2 bases, with 15 bases remaining between them. CDR1 is SGHRS, CDR2 YFSETQ, per germline.

The CDR3 is CASSSRTSGGYEQYF. DNA for the CDR3: TGTGCCAGCAGTTCTCGGACTAGCGGGGGTTACGAGCAGTACTTC. This chain links TRBV6-5 with TRBJ2-7; TRBD2 matches at 13 bases. CDR3 length: 15 residues. The germline V gene has CDR1 MNHEY and CDR2 SVGAGI. J lost 4 bases, V lost 4 bases, and 4 bases had no gene match.

This clone turned up a few times. A junction boundary mismatches the germline segment, possibly from a read error. The chain uses TRBV7-7 and TRBJ2-5; D might be TRBD1 (5 bases). Per the germline V gene, CDR1 is SSHAT and CDR2 is FNYEAQ (reference sequence). CDR3 size: 15 residues. CDR3 sequence reads: CASSLGQGDWETQYF. The CDR3, as DNA: TGTGCTAGCAGCTTAGGGCAGGGCGATTGGGAGACCCAGTACTTC.

The chain couples TRBV29-1 to TRBJ2-1, with D hard to call. CDR3 length equals 14 residues. Trimming left V 4 bases short and J 2 bases short, with 12 bases between. Germline CDR1 SQVTM, CDR2 ANQGSEA. CDR3 DNA sequence: TGCAGCGTTGGTTTACGGAGAGCCTACAATGAGCAGTTCTTC. It translates to CSVGLRRAYNEQFF.

The chain combines TRBV5-6 with TRBJ2-7; D perhaps matches TRBD2 (5 bases). Trimming stripped 2 bases from V and 0 bases from J, with 6 bases between. This CDR3 is built from 13 residues. Per germline, CDR1 SGHDT and CDR2 YYEEEE. The CDR3 region is CASSFGSSYEQYF. The CDR3 DNA follows: TGTGCCAGCAGCTTTGGGAGCTCCTACGAGCAGTACTTC.

This chain uses TRBV6-6 with TRBJ2-7, with TRBD1 matching 9 bases. The trim removed 11 bases at V and 3 bases at J, leaving 8 bases unmatched. The CDR3 is made up of 13 amino acids. Germline V CDR1 and CDR2: MNHNY, SVGAGI (reference sequence). CDR3: CAGGRDRDYEQYF. DNA of the CDR3: TGTGCCGGGGGACGGGACAGGGACTACGAGCAGTACTTC.

As to this clone: This same CDR3 is encoded by further DNA sequences in the sample. The rearrangement joins TRBV28 to TRBJ2-7, with D uncertain. The CDR3 is made up of 12 amino acids. Germline loops: CDR1 MDHEN, CDR2 SYDVKM. With 4 bases removed from V and 3 bases from J, the gap between germline ends came to 7 bases. In DNA form, the CDR3 reads TGTGCCAGCAGTTCTGACATCTACGAGCAGTACTTC. Residues: CASSSDIYEQYF.

This rearrangement joins TRBV6-6 to TRBJ2-1; 14 nucleotides align to TRBD2. Germline trimming cut 6 bases from V and 10 bases from J; bases unmatched to any gene: 8. This CDR3 is built from 15 residues. The germline V gene has CDR1 MNHNY and CDR2 SVGAGI (reference sequence). The CDR3 DNA reads TGTGCCAGCAGCCGGACTAGCGGGAGGACCCCCGAGCAGTTCTTC. Protein sequence: CASSRTSGRTPEQFF.

The chain recombines TRBV6-1 with TRBJ2-5; D unresolved. The J call may not be correct, given that the DNA end is closer to TRBJ2-7. CDR1 and CDR2 (germline): MNHNS, SASEGT. The CDR3 totals 16 residues. CDR3 coding DNA: TGTGCCAGCAGTGAAGCGGTATTCGAACGATCCTACGAGCAGTACTTC. It is translated as CASSEAVFERSYEQYF.

The rearrangement links TRBV4-1 to TRBJ2-1, with 9 bases lining up with TRBD2. Unmatched junction bases numbered 9, after V lost 4 bases and J lost 8 bases. CDR3 length equals 15 residues. Germline V lookup: CDR1 MGHRA, CDR2 YSYEKL. The CDR3 reads CASSPPGGLADEQFF. DNA of the CDR3: TGCGCCAGCAGCCCTCCAGGGGGACTAGCCGATGAGCAGTTCTTC.

The V and J genes are TRBV30 and TRBJ1-6; unclear D gene. The CDR3 loop spans 14 amino acids. V lost 0 bases and J 7 bases, leaving 10 bases between the germline ends. CDR1 GTSNPN and CDR2 SVGIG come from the germline V gene (reference sequence). The CDR3 DNA follows: TGTGCCTGGAGTGTATATCGGGAGAATTCACCCCTCCACTTT. The encoded protein is CAWSVYRENSPLHF.

The chain links TRBV7-9 to TRBJ2-2, with D possibly matching TRBD1 (5 bases). Trimming pared 3 bases from V and 7 bases from J, leaving 18 bases between. Germline CDR1 is SEHNR and CDR2 is FQNEAQ (reference sequence). CDR3 length equals 16 residues. Here the CDR3 reads CASSFAWQGRIGELFF. As DNA, the CDR3 is TGTGCCAGCAGCTTCGCCTGGCAGGGTAGGATCGGGGAGCTGTTTTTT. Full variable domain (missing parts from reference TRBV7-9 and TRBJ2-2): DTGVSQNPRHKITKRGQNVTFRCDPISEHNRLYWYRQTLGQGPEFLTYFQNEAQLEKSRLLSDRFSAERPKGSFSTLEIQRTEQGDSAMYLCASSFAWQGRIGELFFGEGSRLTVL.

The chain joins TRBV27 to TRBJ2-3; D uncertain. Germline loops: CDR1 MNHEY, CDR2 SMNVEV (reference sequence). V was shortened by 2 bases and J by 3 bases, with 15 bases between the two germline ends. This CDR3 is 16 amino acids long. The CDR3: CASSLISFAGTDTQYF. The CDR3 DNA sequence: TGTGCCAGCAGTTTAATTTCGTTTGCAGGAACAGATACGCAGTATTTT.

J is TRBJ2-7 and V is TRBV19; 8 nucleotides match TRBD2. Germline lookup yields CDR1 LNHDA and CDR2 SQIVND (reference sequence). This CDR3 is 13 amino acids long. J lost 3 bases, V lost 5 bases, and 3 bases had no gene match. CDR3 DNA sequence: TGTGCCAGTAGTCCCGGGAGGGTCTACGAGCAGTACTTC. It yields the protein CASSPGRVYEQYF. Full variable domain (outside the CDR3, taken from reference TRBV19 and TRBJ2-7): DGGITQSPKYLFRKEGQNVTLSCEQNLNHDAMYWYRQDPGQGLRLIYYSQIVNDFQKGDIAEGYSVSREKKESFPLTVTSAQKNPTAFYLCASSPGRVYEQYFGPGTRLTVT.

This chain uses TRBV28 with TRBJ2-1, with D possibly being TRBD2 (6 bases). V lost 4 bases to trimming and J lost 1 base, with 14 bases between them. Germline assignment: CDR1 MDHEN and CDR2 SYDVKM. This CDR3 is built from 16 residues. The CDR3 coding sequence is TGTGCCAGCAGTTCCCCCGGAGGGAGATCCTACAATGAGCAGTTCTTC. Its protein product is CASSSPGGRSYNEQFF.

The CDR3 region has the DNA TGCGCCAGCAGCCAAGATGGCGGTGGGTTGTTGACTGAAGCTTTCTTT. This codes for CASSQDGGGLLTEAFF. This chain joins TRBV4-3 and TRBJ1-1, with D unresolved. V dropped 0 bases and J dropped 5 bases, with 16 bases sitting between them. The CDR3 spans 16 residues. Germline-derived CDR1 and CDR2 are LGHNA and YSLEER.

The gene calls are TRBV19 and TRBJ2-5; 10 nucleotides agree with TRBD1. Germline V gene sequence: CDR1 LNHDA, CDR2 SQIVND (reference sequence). V shed 4 bases, J shed 5 bases, and the junction held 7 bases outside the gene matches. There are 15 residues in the CDR3. In nucleotides, the CDR3 is TGTGCCAGTAGTAAAGTAGTGGACAGGGGGGAGACCCAGTACTTC. Its protein is CASSKVVDRGETQYF. Full variable domain (missing parts from reference TRBV19 and TRBJ2-5): DGGITQSPKYLFRKEGQNVTLSCEQNLNHDAMYWYRQDPGQGLRLIYYSQIVNDFQKGDIAEGYSVSREKKESFPLTVTSAQKNPTAFYLCASSKVVDRGETQYFGPGTRLLVL.

CDR3 sequence: CASSRKGGRQYF. The CDR3 DNA is TGTGCCAGCAGCAGGAAAGGGGGAAGGCAGTACTTC. The chain links TRBV5-4 to TRBJ2-5; a weak D match, TRBD1 (6 bases). Germline V lookup: CDR1 SGHNT, CDR2 YYREEE (reference sequence). The CDR3 length is 12 residues. The ends were cut back, 4 bases at V and 11 bases at J, with 15 bases in the middle. Using reference TRBV5-4 and TRBJ2-5 for the parts outside the CDR3, the full variable domain is ETGVTQSPTHLIKTRGQQVTLRCSSQSGHNTVSWYQQALGQGPQFIFQYYREEENGRGNFPPRFSGLQFPNYSSELNVNALELDDSALYLCASSRKGGRQYFGPGTRLLVL.

The J gene is TRBJ1-3, the V gene TRBV7-9, with TRBD1 matching 7 bases. CDR1 SEHNR and CDR2 FQNEAQ come from the germline V gene (reference sequence). J lost 4 bases, V lost 5 bases, and 8 bases had no gene match. The CDR3 runs to 15 residues. CDR3 region: CASSPRTGLGNTIYF. The CDR3 bases are TGTGCCAGCAGCCCGCGGACAGGCCTGGGAAACACCATATATTTT.